This TCR beta chain originates from a study of blood T cell repertoires in COVID-19. Study-level information: Acute and convalescent COVID-19 specimens originated in the United States, Italy and Spain. The cDNA or gDNA used as material had been derived from T cells, B-cell-depleted T cells, or PBMCs.

Trimming took 4 bases from V and 2 from J, leaving 11 bases between them. Per germline, CDR1 WSHSY and CDR2 SAAADI. The CDR3 runs 15 residues. Libraries were prepared by immunoSEQ multiplex PCR; TCRdb keeps only in-frame clonotypes and omits some of them. The sample carries approximately 200,000 clones, about 85% recorded once. The receptor's source is a man aged 70-80 years with active or convalescent COVID-19. This rearrangement joins TRBV10-2 to TRBJ2-2; possible D gene TRBD1, 6 bases. The sample consisted of peripheral blood. DNA for the CDR3: TGCGCCAGCAGTGCCGGGACACCTAACACCGGGGAGCTGTTTTTT. It is translated as CASSAGTPNTGELFF.